The rows below give T cell receptor beta chains drawn from one sample of a study of identical twins. TCRdb reprocessed the 5' RACE reads with MiXCR, giving one entry per CDR3 protein. The sample holds 250,000 or so distinct CDR3 sequences, approximately 7% seen once. A further study also used this sample, focusing on yellow fever vaccine responses in identical twins.

Sequences were obtained from memory (CD45RO+) T cells sorted from blood. The receptors here all came from a woman aged 18-29 years in good health. The CDR3 runs from the conserved cysteine through the conserved F or W. D genes are given only for firm matches.

v_gene: TRBV7-8; d_gene: NA; CDR3aa: CASGLTGGGTNTEAFF
v_gene: TRBV19; d_gene: NA; CDR3aa: CASSLARWDHNEQFF
v_gene: TRBV11-2; d_gene: TRBD1; CDR3aa: CASSRTGGEPQHF
v_gene: TRBV6-4; d_gene: TRBD1; CDR3aa: CASSPTGESETQYF
v_gene: TRBV12-5; d_gene: NA; CDR3aa: CASALPQGPQHF
v_gene: TRBV2; d_gene: NA; CDR3aa: CASSARDSYNEQFF
v_gene: TRBV7-2; d_gene: TRBD2; CDR3aa: CASSIGGGALRTQYF
v_gene: TRBV20-1; d_gene: NA; CDR3aa: CSARGGFSTDTQYF
v_gene: TRBV28; d_gene: NA; CDR3aa: CASSFGVSTGELFF
v_gene: TRBV10-3; d_gene: TRBD1; CDR3aa: CAISLGQGETQYF
v_gene: TRBV12-3/TRBV12-4; d_gene: NA; CDR3aa: CASSEALLIEQYF
v_gene: TRBV19; d_gene: NA; CDR3aa: CASSMGHVQETQYF
v_gene: TRBV20-1; d_gene: NA; CDR3aa: CSARLESTEAFF
v_gene: TRBV6-1; d_gene: NA; CDR3aa: CASSQGRLNTEAFF
v_gene: TRBV5-1; d_gene: TRBD1; CDR3aa: CASSLVAGGPTQETQYF
v_gene: TRBV24-1; d_gene: TRBD1; CDR3aa: CATRQGAGETQYF
v_gene: TRBV12-3/TRBV12-4; d_gene: TRBD2; CDR3aa: CASRPGTSALNEQFF